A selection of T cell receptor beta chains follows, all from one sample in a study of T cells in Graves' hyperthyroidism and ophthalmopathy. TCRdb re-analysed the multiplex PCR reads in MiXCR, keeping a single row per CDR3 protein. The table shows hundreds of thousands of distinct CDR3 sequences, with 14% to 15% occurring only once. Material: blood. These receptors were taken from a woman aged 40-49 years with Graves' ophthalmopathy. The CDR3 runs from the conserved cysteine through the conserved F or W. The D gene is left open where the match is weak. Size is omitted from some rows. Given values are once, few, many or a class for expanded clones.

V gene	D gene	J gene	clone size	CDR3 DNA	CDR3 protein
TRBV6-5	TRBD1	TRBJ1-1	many	TGTGCCACAACTAAGGGGACAGGGTGGGACACTGAAGCTTTCTTT	CATTKGTGWDTEAFF
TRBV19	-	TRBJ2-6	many	TGTGCCAGTAGCAGGGCCTCCGGGGCCAACGTCCTGACTTTC	CASSRASGANVLTF
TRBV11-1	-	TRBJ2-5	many	TGTGCCAGCAGCTTATCGTCCGGTCTGGAGACCCAGTACTTC	CASSLSSGLETQYF
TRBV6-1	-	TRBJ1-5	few	TGTGCCAGCAGTGCCCAAGGGGGCAATCAGCCCCAGCATTTT	CASSAQGGNQPQHF
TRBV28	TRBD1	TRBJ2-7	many	TGTGCCAGCAGCCCACCTGACAGGGGGCAACACGAGCAGTACTTC	CASSPPDRGQHEQYF
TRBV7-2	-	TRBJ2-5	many	TGTGCCAGCAGCTTCAAAGAGACCCAGTACTTC	CASSFKETQYF
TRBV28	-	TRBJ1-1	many	TGTGCCAGCAGTAGGGTGGGAGGCACTGAAGCTTTCTTT	CASSRVGGTEAFF
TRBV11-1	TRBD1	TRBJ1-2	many	TGTGCCAGCAGCTCGGGACAGCCGACCTTAGGCTACACCTTC	CASSSGQPTLGYTF
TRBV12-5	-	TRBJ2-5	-	TGTGCTAGTGGTTTGGGAGACGGTCTACAACCCTGGGAGACCCAGTACTTC	CASGLGDGLQPWETQYF
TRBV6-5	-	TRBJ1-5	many	TGTGCCAGCAGGAGGGTTAGCAATCAGCCCCAGCATTTT	CASRRVSNQPQHF
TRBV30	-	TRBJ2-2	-	TGTGCCTGGAGCGGTGGGGATCAGGACACCGGGGAGCTGTTTTTT	CAWSGGDQDTGELFF
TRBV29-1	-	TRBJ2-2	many	TGCAGCGTTCGCTCTGGGGGAGGCGGCGGGGAGCTGTTTTTT	CSVRSGGGGGELFF
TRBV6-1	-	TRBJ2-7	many	TGTGCCAGCAGTGAACGGTCACCCTACGAGCAGTACTTC	CASSERSPYEQYF
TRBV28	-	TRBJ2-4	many	TGTGCCAGCAGTTTCCAGGGCTCAAACATTCAGTACTTC	CASSFQGSNIQYF
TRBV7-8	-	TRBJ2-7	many	TGTGCCAGTAAGGGACCGTACGCCTACGAGCAGTACTTC	CASKGPYAYEQYF
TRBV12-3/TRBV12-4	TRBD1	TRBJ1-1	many	TGTGCCAGCAGTTTGGCCAGGGGGCTAGGAGCTTTCTTT	CASSLARGLGAFF
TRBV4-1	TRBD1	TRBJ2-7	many	TGCGCCAGCAGCCAAGAAAAAGGACAGGGCGGCGAGCAGTACTTC	CASSQEKGQGGEQYF
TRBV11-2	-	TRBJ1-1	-	TGTGCCAGCAGCTTGGTTACGGGACACCCGAACACTGAAGCTTTCTTT	CASSLVTGHPNTEAFF
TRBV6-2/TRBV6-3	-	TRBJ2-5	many	TGTGCCAGCAGTTACGCCGGGCAGCTTCAAGAGACCCAGTACTTC	CASSYAGQLQETQYF
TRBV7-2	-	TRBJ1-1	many	TGTGCCAGCAGCCACAAGTACACCGGGGAAGCAGAAGCTTTCTTT	CASSHKYTGEAEAFF
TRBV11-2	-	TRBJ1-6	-	TGTGCCAGCAGCCCTGTGGGGGGGCGGCACTCCTATAATTCACCCCTCCACTTT	CASSPVGGRHSYNSPLHF
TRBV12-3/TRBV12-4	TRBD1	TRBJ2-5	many	TGTGCCAGCAGTCGTACAGGGGTTTTAGGCCAAGAGACCCAGTACTTC	CASSRTGVLGQETQYF
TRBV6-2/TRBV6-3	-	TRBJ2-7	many	TGTGCCAGCAGTTACTCGACCCCCTACGAGCAGTACTTC	CASSYSTPYEQYF
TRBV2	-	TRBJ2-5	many	TGTGCCAGCAGTGCAGGCTACCTGGCGGAGACCCAGTACTTC	CASSAGYLAETQYF
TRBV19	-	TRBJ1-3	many	TGTGCCAGTGGGTCACAGCCGGGCGGAAACACCATATATTTT	CASGSQPGGNTIYF
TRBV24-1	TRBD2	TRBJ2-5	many	TGTGCCACCAGTGACGACCGGGACTACTTGTACGGGACCCAGTACTTC	CATSDDRDYLYGTQYF
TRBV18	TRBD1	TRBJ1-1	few	TGTGCCAGCTCAGGAATGGGACAGGGTACCACTGAAGCTTTCTTT	CASSGMGQGTTEAFF
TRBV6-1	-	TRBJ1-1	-	TGTGCCAGCAGTTTAGCGCTAGGTTCAGAAGCTTTCTTT	CASSLALGSEAFF
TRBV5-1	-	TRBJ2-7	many	TGCGCCAGCAGCTTGTCCCCGGCAGGGACGACCTACGAGCAGTACTTC	CASSLSPAGTTYEQYF
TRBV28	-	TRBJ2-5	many	TGTGCCAGCAGTTTAGAAGGTGGGAGTAGAGAGACCCAGTACTTC	CASSLEGGSRETQYF
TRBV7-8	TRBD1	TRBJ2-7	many	TGTGCCAGCAGCTCCTCCGATGGGACAGGGGGCATCTACGAGCAGTACTTC	CASSSSDGTGGIYEQYF
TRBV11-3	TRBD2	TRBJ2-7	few	TGTGCCAGCAGCTCAAGCGGGGCGGAGGACTACGAGCAGTACTTC	CASSSSGAEDYEQYF
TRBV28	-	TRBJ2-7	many	TGTGCCAGCACTCCAGGGGTGAGAATCTCCTACGAGCAGTACTTC	CASTPGVRISYEQYF
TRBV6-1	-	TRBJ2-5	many	TGTGCCAGCAGTGAACGGCCAAATCGGCAAGAGACCCAGTACTTC	CASSERPNRQETQYF
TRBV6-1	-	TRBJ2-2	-	TGTGCCTCCCCCCCAGTAAACACCGGGGAGCTGTTTTTT	CASPPVNTGELFF
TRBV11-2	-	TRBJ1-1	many	TGTGCCAGCAGCTTAGAACCGGGGCCCACTGAAGCTTTCTTT	CASSLEPGPTEAFF
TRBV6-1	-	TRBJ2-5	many	TGTGCCAGTGCCTTGTCTAGGGAGACCCAGTACTTC	CASALSRETQYF
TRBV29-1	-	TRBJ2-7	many	TGCAGCGTTGAAAGGGGTGGGGGTGCGCTAGCGTATCTGCGACGCGAGCAGTACTTC	CSVERGGGALAYLRREQYF
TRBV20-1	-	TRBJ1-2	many	TGCAGTGCTAACCTGGGGGGCGATGGCTACACCTTC	CSANLGGDGYTF
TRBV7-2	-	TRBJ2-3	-	TGTGCCAGCAGCTTAGCGGTGGTTCCAGATACGCAGTATTTT	CASSLAVVPDTQYF
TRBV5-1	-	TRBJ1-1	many	TGCGCCAGCAGCTTGGAGGGTAGAGACACTGAAGCTTTCTTT	CASSLEGRDTEAFF
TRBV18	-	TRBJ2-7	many	TGTGCCAGCTCACCATATAGCTCCTACGAGCAGTACTTC	CASSPYSSYEQYF
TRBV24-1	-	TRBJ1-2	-	TGTGCCACCAGTGCCGCGGGGACGACAACTAGAGGCTACACCTTC	CATSAAGTTTRGYTF
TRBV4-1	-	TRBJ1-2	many	TGCGCCAGCAGCCAAGATGGTAGAGGGGGGTATGGCTACACCTTC	CASSQDGRGGYGYTF
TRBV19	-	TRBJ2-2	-	TGTGCCAGTAGTACCATAGGGCCCGGGGAGCTGTTTTTT	CASSTIGPGELFF
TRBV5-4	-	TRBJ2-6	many	TGTGCCAGCAGCTTGACCCCCGGGACCCCTGGGGCCAACGTCCTGACTTTC	CASSLTPGTPGANVLTF
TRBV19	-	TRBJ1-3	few	TGTGCCAGTCGGACAGAGTCGGGAAACACCATATATTTT	CASRTESGNTIYF
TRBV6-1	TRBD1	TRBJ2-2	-	TGTGCCAGCAGTGGGCCAAAGGGGGCGATCGCGAACACCGGGGAGCTGTTTTTT	CASSGPKGAIANTGELFF
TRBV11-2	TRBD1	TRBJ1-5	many	TGTGCCAGCAGCTTGGACAGGAGATTAAAATATAGCAATCAGCCCCGGCATTTT	CASSLDRRLKYSNQPRHF
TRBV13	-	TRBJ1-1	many	TGTGCCAGCAGCCGTCCCGGGACGGGGAACACTGAAGCTTTCTTT	CASSRPGTGNTEAFF
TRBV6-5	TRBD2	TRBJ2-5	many	TGTGCCAGCAGGTCACGACGGACTAGCCAAGAGACCCAGTACTTC	CASRSRRTSQETQYF
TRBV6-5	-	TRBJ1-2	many	TGTGCCAGCAGTTACGAGGGAAGTGGGAATGGCTACACCTTC	CASSYEGSGNGYTF
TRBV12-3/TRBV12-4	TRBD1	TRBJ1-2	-	TGTGCCAGCAGTCCCCAGGGGGCGGATTTCAATGGCTACACCTTC	CASSPQGADFNGYTF